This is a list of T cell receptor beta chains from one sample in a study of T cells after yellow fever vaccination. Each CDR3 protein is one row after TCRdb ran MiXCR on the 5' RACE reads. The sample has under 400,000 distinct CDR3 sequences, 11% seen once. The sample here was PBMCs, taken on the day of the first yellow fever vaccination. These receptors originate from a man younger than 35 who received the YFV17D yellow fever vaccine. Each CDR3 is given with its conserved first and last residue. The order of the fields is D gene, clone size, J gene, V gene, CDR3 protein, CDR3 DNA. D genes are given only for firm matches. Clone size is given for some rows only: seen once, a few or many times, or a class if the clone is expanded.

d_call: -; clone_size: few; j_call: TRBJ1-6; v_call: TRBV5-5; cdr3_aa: CASSLFGSYNSPLHF; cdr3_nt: TGTGCCAGCAGCTTGTTCGGCAGTTATAATTCACCCCTCCACTTT
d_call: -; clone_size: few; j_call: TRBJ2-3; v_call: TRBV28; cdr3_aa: CASSFVWRSTDTQYF; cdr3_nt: TGTGCCAGCAGTTTTGTTTGGCGGAGCACAGATACGCAGTATTTT
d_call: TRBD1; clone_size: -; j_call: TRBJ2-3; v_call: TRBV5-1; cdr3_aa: CASSTGTGGSGDTQYF; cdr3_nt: TGCGCCAGCAGCACGGGGACAGGGGGGTCTGGAGATACGCAGTATTTT
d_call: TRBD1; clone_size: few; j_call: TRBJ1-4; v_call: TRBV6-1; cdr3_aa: CASSEAGTGVEKLFF; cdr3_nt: TGTGCCAGCAGTGAAGCCGGGACAGGGGTTGAAAAACTGTTTTTT
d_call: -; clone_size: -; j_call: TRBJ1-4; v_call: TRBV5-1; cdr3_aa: CASSFGASSTNEKLFF; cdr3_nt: TGCGCCAGCAGCTTCGGGGCTTCCTCGACTAATGAAAAACTGTTTTTT
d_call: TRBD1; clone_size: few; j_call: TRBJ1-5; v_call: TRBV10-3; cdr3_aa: CAISELGQGQPQHF; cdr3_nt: TGTGCCATCAGTGAGTTGGGACAGGGCCAGCCCCAGCATTTT
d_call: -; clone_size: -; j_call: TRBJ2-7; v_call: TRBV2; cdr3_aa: CASSETGSAPAYEQYF; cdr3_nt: TGTGCCAGCAGTGAGACGGGCTCCGCACCCGCCTACGAGCAGTACTTC
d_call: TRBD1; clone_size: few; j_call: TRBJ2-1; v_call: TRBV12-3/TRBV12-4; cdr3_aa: CASSVSGTGVIYEQFF; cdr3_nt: TGTGCCAGCAGTGTCTCCGGGACAGGGGTTATTTATGAGCAGTTCTTC
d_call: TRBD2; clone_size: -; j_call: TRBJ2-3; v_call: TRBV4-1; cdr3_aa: CASSQEYSGGAGDTQYF; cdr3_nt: TGCGCCAGCAGCCAAGAATACAGCGGGGGGGCCGGAGATACGCAGTATTTT
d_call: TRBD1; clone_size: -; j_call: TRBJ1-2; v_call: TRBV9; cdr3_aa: CASSLNRDRGLAYGYTF; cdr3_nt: TGTGCCAGCAGCTTAAACCGGGACAGGGGGCTAGCGTATGGCTACACCTTC
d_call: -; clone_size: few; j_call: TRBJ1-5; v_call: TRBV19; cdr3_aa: CASSMSSGFSNQPQHF; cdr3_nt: TGTGCCAGTAGTATGTCATCGGGGTTTAGCAATCAGCCCCAGCATTTT
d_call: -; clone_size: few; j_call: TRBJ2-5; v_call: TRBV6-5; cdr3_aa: CASSYSNPEAGSGTQYF; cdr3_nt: TGTGCCAGCAGTTACTCGAATCCGGAAGCCGGCTCCGGGACCCAGTACTTC
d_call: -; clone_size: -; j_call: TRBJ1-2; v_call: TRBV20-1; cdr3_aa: CSARDPGASGYTF; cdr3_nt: TGCAGTGCTAGAGATCCCGGGGCGTCGGGCTACACCTTC
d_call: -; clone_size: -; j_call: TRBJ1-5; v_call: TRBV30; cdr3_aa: CAWRGSLNQPQHF; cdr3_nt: TGTGCCTGGAGAGGGTCACTCAATCAGCCCCAGCATTTT
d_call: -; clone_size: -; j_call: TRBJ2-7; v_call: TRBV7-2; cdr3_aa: CASSPRAQDYEQYF; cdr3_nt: TGTGCCAGCAGCCCGCGCGCTCAGGACTACGAGCAGTACTTC
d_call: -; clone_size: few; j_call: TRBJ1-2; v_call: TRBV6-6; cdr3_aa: CASSYGGNGYTF; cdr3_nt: TGTGCCAGCAGTTACGGGGGGAATGGCTACACCTTC
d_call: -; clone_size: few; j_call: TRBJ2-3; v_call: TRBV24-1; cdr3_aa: CATSDVNPATTDTQYF; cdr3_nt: TGTGCCACCAGTGACGTAAACCCGGCGACCACAGATACGCAGTATTTT
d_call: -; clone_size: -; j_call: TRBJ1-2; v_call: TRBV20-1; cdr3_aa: CSARFGNYGYTF; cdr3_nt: TGCAGTGCTAGATTCGGAAACTATGGCTACACCTTC
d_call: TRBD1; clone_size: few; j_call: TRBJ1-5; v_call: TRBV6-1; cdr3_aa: CASTPSGTGVGQPQHF; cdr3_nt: TGTGCCAGCACCCCCTCCGGGACAGGGGTTGGACAGCCCCAGCATTTT
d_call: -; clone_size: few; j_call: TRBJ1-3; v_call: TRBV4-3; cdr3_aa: CASSQDPGIGNTIYF; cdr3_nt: TGCGCCAGCAGCCAAGATCCAGGGATCGGAAACACCATATATTTT
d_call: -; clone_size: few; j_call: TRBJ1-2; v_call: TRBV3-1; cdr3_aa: CASSQVITVDVNYGYTF; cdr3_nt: TGTGCCAGCAGCCAAGTGATTACGGTTGATGTGAACTATGGCTACACCTTC
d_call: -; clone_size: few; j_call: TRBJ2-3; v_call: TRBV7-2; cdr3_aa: CASSSNRDSSDTQYF; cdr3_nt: TGTGCCAGCAGTTCTAACCGGGACTCCTCAGATACGCAGTATTTT
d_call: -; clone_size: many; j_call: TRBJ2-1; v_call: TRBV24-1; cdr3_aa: CATSDLRRGSEQFF; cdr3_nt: TGTGCCACCAGTGATTTGCGGCGGGGTAGTGAGCAGTTCTTC
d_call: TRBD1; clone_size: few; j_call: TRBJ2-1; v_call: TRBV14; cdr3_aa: CAMTWDSWDYEQFF; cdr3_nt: TGTGCCATGACTTGGGACAGCTGGGATTATGAGCAGTTCTTC
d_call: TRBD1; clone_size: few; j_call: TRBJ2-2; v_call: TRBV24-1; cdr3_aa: CATSFEGARSGELFF; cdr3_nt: TGTGCCACCAGTTTTGAGGGGGCGAGATCCGGGGAGCTGTTTTTT
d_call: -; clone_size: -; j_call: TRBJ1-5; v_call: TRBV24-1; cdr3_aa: CAPRGSNQPQHF; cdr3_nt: TGTGCCCCCCGGGGTAGCAATCAGCCCCAGCATTTT
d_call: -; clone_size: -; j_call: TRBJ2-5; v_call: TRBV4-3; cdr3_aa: CASSPQTVQETQYF; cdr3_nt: TGCGCCAGCAGCCCCCAGACAGTCCAAGAGACCCAGTACTTC
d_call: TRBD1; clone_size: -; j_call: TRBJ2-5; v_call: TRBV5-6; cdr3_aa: CASSFAGGFETQYF; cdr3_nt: TGTGCCAGCAGCTTTGCAGGGGGTTTTGAGACCCAGTACTTC
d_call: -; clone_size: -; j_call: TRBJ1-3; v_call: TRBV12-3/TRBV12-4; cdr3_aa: CASSVQLGSGNTIYF; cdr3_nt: TGTGCCAGCAGTGTTCAGCTAGGCTCTGGAAACACCATATATTTT